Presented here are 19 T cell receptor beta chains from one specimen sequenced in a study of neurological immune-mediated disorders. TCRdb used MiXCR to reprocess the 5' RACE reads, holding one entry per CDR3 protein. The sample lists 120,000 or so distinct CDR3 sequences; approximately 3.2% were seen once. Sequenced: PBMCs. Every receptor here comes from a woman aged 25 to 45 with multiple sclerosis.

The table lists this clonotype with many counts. The CDR3 is CASCRDPGANVLTF. CDR3 DNA sequence: TGTGCCTCCTGTAGGGACCCTGGGGCCAACGTCCTGACTTTC. This chain links TRBV2 with TRBJ2-6; tentatively, D is TRBD1 or TRBD2 (5 bases each). The CDR3 runs 14 residues. From germline, CDR1 is SNHLY and CDR2 FYNNEI. Trimming removed 11 bases from V and 2 bases from J, with 13 bases in between.

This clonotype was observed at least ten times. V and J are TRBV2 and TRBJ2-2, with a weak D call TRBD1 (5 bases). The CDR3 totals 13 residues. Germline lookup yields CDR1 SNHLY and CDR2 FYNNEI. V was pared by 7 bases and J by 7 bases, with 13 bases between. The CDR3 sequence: CASTQIRDGELFF. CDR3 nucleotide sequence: TGTGCCAGCACTCAAATCAGGGACGGGGAGCTGTTTTTT.

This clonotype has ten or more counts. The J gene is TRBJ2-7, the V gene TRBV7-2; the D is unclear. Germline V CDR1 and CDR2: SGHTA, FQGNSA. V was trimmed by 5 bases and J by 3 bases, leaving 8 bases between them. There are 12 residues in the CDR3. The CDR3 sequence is CASSKDSYEQYF. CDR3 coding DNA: TGTGCCAGCAGCAAAGATAGCTACGAGCAGTACTTC.

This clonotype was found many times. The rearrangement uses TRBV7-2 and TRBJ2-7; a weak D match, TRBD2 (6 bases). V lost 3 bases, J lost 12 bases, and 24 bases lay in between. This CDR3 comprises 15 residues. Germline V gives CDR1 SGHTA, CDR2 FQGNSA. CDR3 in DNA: TGTGCCAGCAGCTTGGGACTGTATACTAACCCTGTGCGGTACTTC. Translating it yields CASSLGLYTNPVRYF.

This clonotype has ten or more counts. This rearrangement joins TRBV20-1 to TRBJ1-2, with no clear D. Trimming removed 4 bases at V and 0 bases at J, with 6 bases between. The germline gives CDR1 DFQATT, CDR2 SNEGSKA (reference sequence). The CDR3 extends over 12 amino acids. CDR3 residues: CSANRANYGYTF. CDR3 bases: TGCAGTGCTAATCGGGCTAACTATGGCTACACCTTC.

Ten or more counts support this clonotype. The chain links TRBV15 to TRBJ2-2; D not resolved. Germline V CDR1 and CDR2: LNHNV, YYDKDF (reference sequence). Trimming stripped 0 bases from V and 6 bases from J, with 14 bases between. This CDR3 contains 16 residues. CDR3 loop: CATSREEAGFAGELFF. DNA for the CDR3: TGTGCCACCAGCAGAGAAGAGGCCGGGTTCGCCGGGGAGCTGTTTTTT.

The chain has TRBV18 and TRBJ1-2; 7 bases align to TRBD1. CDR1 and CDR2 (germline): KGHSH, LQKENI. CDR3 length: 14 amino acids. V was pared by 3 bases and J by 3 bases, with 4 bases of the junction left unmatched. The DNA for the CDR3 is TGTGCCAGCTCACCCTCGGGACAGCACTATGGCTACACCTTC. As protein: CASSPSGQHYGYTF.

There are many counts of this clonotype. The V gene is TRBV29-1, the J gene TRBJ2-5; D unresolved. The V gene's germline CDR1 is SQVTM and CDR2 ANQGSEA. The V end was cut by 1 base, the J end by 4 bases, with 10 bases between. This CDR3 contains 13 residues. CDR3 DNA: TGCAGCGTTGAAGGAACGTGGTTAGAGACCCAGTACTTC. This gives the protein CSVEGTWLETQYF.

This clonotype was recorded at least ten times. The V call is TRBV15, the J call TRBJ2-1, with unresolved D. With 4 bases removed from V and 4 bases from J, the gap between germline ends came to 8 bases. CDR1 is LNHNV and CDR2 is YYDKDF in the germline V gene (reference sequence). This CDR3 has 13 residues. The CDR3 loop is CATSTPNYNEQFF. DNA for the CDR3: TGTGCCACCAGCACTCCCAATTACAATGAGCAGTTCTTC.

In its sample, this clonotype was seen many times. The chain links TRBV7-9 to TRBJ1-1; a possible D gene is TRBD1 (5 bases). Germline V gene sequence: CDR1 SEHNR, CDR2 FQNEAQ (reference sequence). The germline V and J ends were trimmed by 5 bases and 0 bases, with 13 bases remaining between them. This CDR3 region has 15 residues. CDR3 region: CASSPGGFMNTEAFF. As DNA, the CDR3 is TGTGCCAGCAGCCCCGGGGGGTTCATGAACACTGAAGCTTTCTTT. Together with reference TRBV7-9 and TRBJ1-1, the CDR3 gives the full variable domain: DTGVSQNPRHKITKRGQNVTFRCDPISEHNRLYWYRQTLGQGPEFLTYFQNEAQLEKSRLLSDRFSAERPKGSFSTLEIQRTEQGDSAMYLCASSPGGFMNTEAFFGQGTRLTVV.

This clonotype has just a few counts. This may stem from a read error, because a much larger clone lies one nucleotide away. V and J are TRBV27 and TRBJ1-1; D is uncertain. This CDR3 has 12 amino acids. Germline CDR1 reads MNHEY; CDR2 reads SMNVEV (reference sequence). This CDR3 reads CDSRNRNTEAFF. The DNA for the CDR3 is TGTGACAGCAGGAACAGGAACACTGAAGCTTTCTTT.

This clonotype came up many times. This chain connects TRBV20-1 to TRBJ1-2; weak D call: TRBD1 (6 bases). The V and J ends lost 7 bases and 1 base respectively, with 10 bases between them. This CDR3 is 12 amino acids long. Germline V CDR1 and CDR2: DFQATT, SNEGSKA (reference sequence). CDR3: CSVGGGNYGYTF. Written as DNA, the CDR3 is TGCAGTGTTGGAGGGGGTAACTATGGCTACACCTTC.

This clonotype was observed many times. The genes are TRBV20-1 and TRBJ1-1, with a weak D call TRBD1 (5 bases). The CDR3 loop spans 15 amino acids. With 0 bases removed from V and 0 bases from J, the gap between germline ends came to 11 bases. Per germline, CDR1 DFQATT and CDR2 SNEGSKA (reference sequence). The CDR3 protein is CSARDLRTLNTEAFF. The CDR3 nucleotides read TGCAGTGCTAGAGATCTTCGGACATTGAACACTGAAGCTTTCTTT.

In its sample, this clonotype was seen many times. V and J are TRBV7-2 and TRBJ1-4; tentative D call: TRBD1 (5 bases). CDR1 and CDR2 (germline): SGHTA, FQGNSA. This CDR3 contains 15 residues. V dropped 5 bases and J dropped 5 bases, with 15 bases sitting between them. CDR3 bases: TGTGCCAGCAGCGCCCGAACGGGGGAGAATGAAAAACTGTTTTTT. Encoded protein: CASSARTGENEKLFF.

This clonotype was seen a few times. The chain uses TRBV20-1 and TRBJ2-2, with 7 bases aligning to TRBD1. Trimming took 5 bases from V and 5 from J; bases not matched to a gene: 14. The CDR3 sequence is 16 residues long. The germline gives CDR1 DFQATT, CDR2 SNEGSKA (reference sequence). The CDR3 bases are TGCAGTGCTTATAAAAACACCGGGACAGTAACCGGGGAGCTGTTTTTT. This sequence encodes CSAYKNTGTVTGELFF.

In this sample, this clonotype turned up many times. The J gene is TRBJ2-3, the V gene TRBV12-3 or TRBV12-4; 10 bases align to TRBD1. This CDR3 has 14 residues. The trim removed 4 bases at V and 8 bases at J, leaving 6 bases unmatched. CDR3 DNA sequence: TGTGCCAGCAGTTCGGGACAGGGGTCGTCTACGCAGTATTTT. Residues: CASSSGQGSSTQYF.

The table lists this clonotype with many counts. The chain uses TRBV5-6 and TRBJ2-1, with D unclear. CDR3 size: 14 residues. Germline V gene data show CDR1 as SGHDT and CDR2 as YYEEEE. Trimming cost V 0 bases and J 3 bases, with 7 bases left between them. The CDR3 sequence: CASSLASLYNEQFF. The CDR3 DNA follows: TGTGCCAGCAGCTTGGCGTCCCTCTACAATGAGCAGTTCTTC.

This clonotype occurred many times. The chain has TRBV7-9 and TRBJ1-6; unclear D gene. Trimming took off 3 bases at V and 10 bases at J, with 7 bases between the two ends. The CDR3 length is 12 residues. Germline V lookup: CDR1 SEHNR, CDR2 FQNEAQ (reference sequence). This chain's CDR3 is CASSFAGSPLHF. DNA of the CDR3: TGTGCCAGCAGCTTCGCCGGCTCACCCCTCCACTTT.

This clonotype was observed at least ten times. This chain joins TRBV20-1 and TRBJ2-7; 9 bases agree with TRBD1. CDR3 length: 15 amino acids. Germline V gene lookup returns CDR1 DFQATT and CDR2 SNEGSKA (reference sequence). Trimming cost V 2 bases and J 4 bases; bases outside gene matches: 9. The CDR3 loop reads CSARPGQGRGYEQYF. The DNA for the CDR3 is TGCAGTGCTAGACCCGGACAGGGGAGGGGGTACGAGCAGTACTTC.